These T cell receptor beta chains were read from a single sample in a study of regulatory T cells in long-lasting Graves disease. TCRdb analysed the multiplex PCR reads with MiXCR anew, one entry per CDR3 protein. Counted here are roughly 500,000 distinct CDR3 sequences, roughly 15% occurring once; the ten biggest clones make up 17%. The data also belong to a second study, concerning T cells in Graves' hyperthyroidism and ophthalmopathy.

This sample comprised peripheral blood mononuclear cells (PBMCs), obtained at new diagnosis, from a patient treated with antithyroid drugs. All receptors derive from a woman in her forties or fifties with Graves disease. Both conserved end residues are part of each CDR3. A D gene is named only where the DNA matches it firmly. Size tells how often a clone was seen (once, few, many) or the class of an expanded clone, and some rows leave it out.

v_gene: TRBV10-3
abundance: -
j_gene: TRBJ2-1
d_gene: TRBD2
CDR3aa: CAISDGRAAYEQFF
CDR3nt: TGTGCCATCAGTGACGGGAGGGCAGCCTACGAGCAGTTCTTC

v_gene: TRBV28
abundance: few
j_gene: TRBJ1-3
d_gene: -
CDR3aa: CASSPPTAGSGNTIYF
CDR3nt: TGTGCCAGCAGTCCACCTACCGCCGGCTCTGGAAACACCATATATTTT

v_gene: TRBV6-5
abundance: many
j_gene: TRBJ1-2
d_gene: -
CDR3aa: CASSYLGPAYGYTF
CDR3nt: TGTGCCAGCAGTTACTTGGGGCCGGCCTATGGCTACACCTTC

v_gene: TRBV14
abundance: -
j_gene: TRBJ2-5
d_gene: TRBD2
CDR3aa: CASSPRDYGLETQYF
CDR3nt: TGTGCCAGCAGCCCCCGGGACTACGGTTTGGAGACCCAGTACTTC

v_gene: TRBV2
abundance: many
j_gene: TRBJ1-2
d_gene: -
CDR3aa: CASTEGTQNYGYTF
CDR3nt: TGTGCCAGCACCGAGGGGACACAGAACTATGGCTACACCTTC

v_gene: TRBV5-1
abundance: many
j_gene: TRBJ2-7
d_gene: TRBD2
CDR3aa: CASSLVAGAFYEQYF
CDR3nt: TGCGCCAGCAGCTTGGTTGCGGGAGCATTCTACGAGCAGTACTTC

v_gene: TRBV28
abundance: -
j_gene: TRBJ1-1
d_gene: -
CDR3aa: CASSMDGLTEAFF
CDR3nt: TGTGCCAGCAGTATGGACGGCCTCACTGAAGCTTTCTTT

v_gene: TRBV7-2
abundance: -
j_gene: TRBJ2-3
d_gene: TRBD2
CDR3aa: CASSLKGGRARTDTQYF
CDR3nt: TGTGCCAGCAGCTTAAAGGGCGGGAGGGCAAGGACAGATACGCAGTATTTT

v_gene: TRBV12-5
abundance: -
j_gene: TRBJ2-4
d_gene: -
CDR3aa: CASGLVDPDSNLAKNIQYF
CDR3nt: TGTGCTAGTGGTTTGGTCGACCCCGACTCCAACCTAGCCAAAAACATTCAGTACTTC

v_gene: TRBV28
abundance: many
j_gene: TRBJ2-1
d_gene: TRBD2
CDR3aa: CASSSGGSYNEQFF
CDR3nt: TGTGCCAGCAGTTCCGGCGGGAGTTACAATGAGCAGTTCTTC

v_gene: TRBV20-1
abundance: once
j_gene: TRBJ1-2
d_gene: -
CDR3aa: CSARVGQLYGYTF
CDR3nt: TGCAGTGCTAGAGTAGGGCAGCTCTATGGCTACACCTTC

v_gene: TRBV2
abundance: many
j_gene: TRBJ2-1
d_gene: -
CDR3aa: CASCSAGLAGEQFF
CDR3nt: TGTGCCAGCTGCTCGGCTGGGCTAGCTGGAGAGCAGTTCTTC

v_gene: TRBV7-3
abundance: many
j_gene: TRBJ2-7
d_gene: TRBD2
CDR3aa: CASSLTGGISYEQYF
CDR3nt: TGTGCCAGCAGCTTAACGGGAGGGATCTCCTACGAGCAGTACTTC

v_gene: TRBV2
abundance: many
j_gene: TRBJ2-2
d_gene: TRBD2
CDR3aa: CASGAQREDGELFF
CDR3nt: TGTGCCAGCGGAGCCCAGCGGGAGGACGGGGAGCTGTTTTTT

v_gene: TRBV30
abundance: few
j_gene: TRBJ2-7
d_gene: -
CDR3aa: CAWSESGLISSYEQYF
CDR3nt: TGTGCCTGGAGTGAGTCCGGACTTATCAGCTCCTACGAGCAGTACTTC

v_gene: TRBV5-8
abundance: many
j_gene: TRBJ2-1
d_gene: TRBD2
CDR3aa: CASSLRSGSYNEQFF
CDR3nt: TGTGCCAGCAGCTTGCGTAGCGGGAGCTACAATGAGCAGTTCTTC

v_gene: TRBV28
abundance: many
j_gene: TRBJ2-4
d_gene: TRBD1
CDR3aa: CASSDRVTAKNIQYF
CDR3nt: TGTGCCAGCAGTGACAGGGTGACTGCCAAAAACATTCAGTACTTC

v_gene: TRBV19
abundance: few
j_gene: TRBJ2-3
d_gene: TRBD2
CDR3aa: CASSTRLAGGLADTQYF
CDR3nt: TGTGCCAGTAGTACCCGACTAGCGGGAGGGTTGGCAGATACGCAGTATTTT

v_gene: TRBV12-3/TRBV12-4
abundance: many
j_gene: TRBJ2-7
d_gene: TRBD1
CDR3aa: CASSSLGQGFEQYF
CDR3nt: TGTGCCAGCAGTAGTTTGGGACAGGGTTTCGAGCAGTACTTC

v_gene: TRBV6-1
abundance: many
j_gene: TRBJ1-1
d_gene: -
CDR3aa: CASRTLTDGETEAFF
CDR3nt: TGTGCCAGCAGAACCCTCACTGACGGGGAAACTGAAGCTTTCTTT

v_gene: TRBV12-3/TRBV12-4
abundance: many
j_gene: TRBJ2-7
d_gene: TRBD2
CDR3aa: CASSSEATSGSSEQYF
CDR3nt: TGTGCCAGCAGTTCCGAGGCGACTAGCGGGAGTTCCGAGCAGTACTTC

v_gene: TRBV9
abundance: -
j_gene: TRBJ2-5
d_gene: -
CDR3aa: CASSVADDQETQYF
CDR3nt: TGTGCCAGCAGCGTAGCGGACGACCAAGAGACCCAGTACTTC

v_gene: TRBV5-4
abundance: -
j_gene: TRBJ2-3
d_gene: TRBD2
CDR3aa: CASSQKRDSQDMQYF
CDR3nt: TGTGCCAGCAGCCAAAAGCGGGATTCACAAGATATGCAGTATTTT

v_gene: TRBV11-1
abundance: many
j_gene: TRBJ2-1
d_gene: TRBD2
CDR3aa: CASSLRAGNYNEQFF
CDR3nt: TGTGCCAGCAGCTTAAGAGCGGGGAACTACAATGAGCAGTTCTTC

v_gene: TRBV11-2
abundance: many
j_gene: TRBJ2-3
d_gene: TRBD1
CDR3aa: CASSLGQGAVDTQYF
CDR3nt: TGTGCCAGCAGCTTGGGACAGGGGGCCGTAGATACGCAGTATTTT

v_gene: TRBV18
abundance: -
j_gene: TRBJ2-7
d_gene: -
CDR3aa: CASSGVEPPYEQYF
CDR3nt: TGTGCCAGCTCGGGGGTAGAGCCCCCATACGAGCAGTACTTC

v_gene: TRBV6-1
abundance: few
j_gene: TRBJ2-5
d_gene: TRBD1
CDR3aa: CASSPGTGSYQYF
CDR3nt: TGTGCCAGCAGCCCTGGGACAGGGAGTTACCAGTACTTC

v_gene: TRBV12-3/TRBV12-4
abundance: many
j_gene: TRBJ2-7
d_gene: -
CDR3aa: CASKIGGAYEQYF
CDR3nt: TGTGCCAGCAAGATAGGGGGGGCCTACGAGCAGTACTTC